These 23 T cell receptor beta chains were sequenced from one sample in a study of neurological immune-mediated disorders. MiXCR, applied by TCRdb to the 5' RACE reads, yields one record per CDR3 protein. Of about 66,000 distinct CDR3 sequences listed, roughly 4.3% are singletons. Sequences were obtained from PBMCs. These receptors all come from a young man with multiple sclerosis.

This clonotype was recorded many times. This chain connects TRBV6-1 to TRBJ1-2; D remains unclear. The germline V gene has CDR1 MNHNS and CDR2 SASEGT. V lost 3 bases and J lost 2, with 4 bases in between. The CDR3 spans 12 residues. The CDR3 nucleotides read TGTGCCAGCAGTGACAGAAACTATGGCTACACCTTC. Translated, it gives CASSDRNYGYTF.

In its sample, this clonotype ranks as medium-sized. The rearrangement joins TRBV20-1 to TRBJ2-5; a possible D gene is TRBD2 (7 bases). V gave up 0 bases and J gave up 1 base, with 21 bases separating them. This CDR3 spans 18 amino acids. Germline V CDR1 and CDR2: DFQATT, SNEGSKA (reference sequence). CDR3 residues: CSARDIREGGGAQETQYF. The CDR3 nucleotides are TGCAGTGCTAGAGATATCCGCGAAGGTGGGGGGGCCCAAGAGACCCAGTACTTC.

This clonotype was found a few times. The V gene is TRBV7-9, the J gene TRBJ2-2; possibly TRBD1 for D (5 bases). The CDR3 has 13 residues. Germline V gives CDR1 SEHNR, CDR2 FQNEAQ (reference sequence). V was shortened by 2 bases and J by 5 bases, with 6 bases between the two germline ends. CDR3 region: CASSLSGTGELFF. The CDR3 DNA reads as TGTGCCAGCAGCTTATCAGGGACCGGGGAGCTGTTTTTT.

This clonotype has only a few counts. The chain has TRBV5-1 and TRBJ2-3, with TRBD1 identical over 7 bases. Germline CDR1 reads SGHRS; CDR2 reads YFSETQ. CDR3 size: 16 residues. V lost 4 bases to trimming and J lost 4 bases; unmatched junction nucleotides: 12. The CDR3 sequence is CASSPQGQITADTQYF. DNA for the CDR3: TGCGCCAGCAGCCCCCAGGGACAGATCACGGCAGATACGCAGTATTTT. The full variable domain, its missing parts supplied by reference TRBV5-1 and TRBJ2-3, is KAGVTQTPRYLIKTRGQQVTLSCSPISGHRSVSWYQQTPGQGLQFLFEYFSETQRNKGNFPGRFSGRQFSNSRSEMNVSTLELGDSALYLCASSPQGQITADTQYFGPGTRLTVL.

This clonotype was recorded at least ten times. The V gene is TRBV3-1, the J gene TRBJ2-5; D unresolved. CDR1 and CDR2 from the germline V gene are LGHDT and YNNKEL (reference sequence). The CDR3 sequence is 14 residues long. V dropped 1 base and J dropped 5 bases, with 11 bases sitting between them. The DNA of the CDR3 is TGTGCCAGCAGCCAAGGGTCAGAATCTGAGACCCAGTACTTC. The encoded protein is CASSQGSESETQYF.

This clonotype was seen more than once but under ten times. Germline and junction disagree at one end, which may indicate a read error. The rearrangement uses TRBV6-6 and TRBJ1-6; no firm D call. The CDR3 totals 14 residues. Germline assignment: CDR1 MNHNY and CDR2 SVGAGI (reference sequence). The CDR3 is CASGQTGGNSPLNF. DNA of the CDR3: TGTGCCAGCGGGCAAACGGGAGGCAATTCACCCCTCAACTTT.

This clonotype was recorded at least ten times. The CDR3 region is CASSQRTGELFF. The CDR3 coding sequence is TGTGCCAGCAGCCAACGGACCGGGGAGCTGTTTTTT. The chain is built from TRBV3-1 and TRBJ2-2; D gene unclear. CDR1 LGHDT and CDR2 YNNKEL come from the germline V gene (reference sequence). Trimming pared 2 bases from V and 5 bases from J, leaving 3 bases between. This CDR3 is 12 amino acids long.

In its sample, this clonotype was seen many times. V gene TRBV20-1 combines with J gene TRBJ1-2, with a possible D match to TRBD1 (5 bases). This CDR3 region has 15 residues. Germline V lookup: CDR1 DFQATT, CDR2 SNEGSKA (reference sequence). V lost 0 bases and J 0 bases, leaving 11 bases between the germline ends. CDR3 region: CSARDVAGTNYGYTF. The CDR3 nucleotides are TGCAGTGCTAGAGATGTGGCAGGGACTAACTATGGCTACACCTTC.

This clonotype showed up many times. V and J are TRBV20-1 and TRBJ1-1; D is possibly TRBD1 (6 bases). CDR1 and CDR2 (germline): DFQATT, SNEGSKA (reference sequence). CDR3 length: 14 amino acids. V was trimmed by 5 bases and J by 3 bases, leaving 16 bases between them. CDR3 in DNA: TGCAGTGCTTACCGAGTAGGGGGGTACACTGAAGCTTTCTTT. As protein: CSAYRVGGYTEAFF.

As regards this clonotype: This may stem from a read error, because a much larger clone lies one nucleotide away. The chain joins TRBV5-1 to TRBJ2-3, with no clear D. From germline, CDR1 is SGHRS and CDR2 YFSETQ. This CDR3 comprises 12 residues. V lost 4 bases and J lost 2, with 5 bases in between. This CDR3 reads CASSTPTDTQYF. For the CDR3, the DNA is TGCGCCAGCAGCACGCCCACAGATACGCAGTATTTT.

There are many counts of this clonotype. V and J are TRBV27 and TRBJ2-1; D uncertain. The germline V gene encodes CDR1 MNHEY and CDR2 SMNVEV (reference sequence). V was clipped by 8 bases and J by 7 bases, with 9 bases between them. The CDR3 totals 11 residues. CDR3 bases: TGTGCCAGCTACTCCCTAAATGAGCAGTTCTTC. Protein product: CASYSLNEQFF.

This clonotype was detected many times. The chain links TRBV20-1 to TRBJ1-2, with 7 bases lining up with TRBD1. V gave up 3 bases and J gave up 3 bases; unmatched junction bases: 7. CDR1 is DFQATT, CDR2 SNEGSKA, per germline (reference sequence). CDR3 length equals 14 residues. The CDR3 DNA is TGCAGTGCTAGGGTCAGGGGGGAGGACTATGGCTACACCTTC. Protein sequence: CSARVRGEDYGYTF.

The sample holds many counts of this clonotype. The chain carries TRBV7-9 and TRBJ2-7, with D hard to call. V lost 6 bases to trimming and J lost 0 bases, with 9 bases between them. The CDR3 is made up of 13 amino acids. Germline loops: CDR1 SEHNR, CDR2 FQNEAQ (reference sequence). The CDR3, as DNA: TGTGCCAGCAGGTCCGTGAGCTCCTACGAGCAGTACGTC. Translated, it gives CASRSVSSYEQYV.

This clonotype was seen repeatedly, ten times or more. The rearrangement links TRBV10-3 to TRBJ1-1, with TRBD1 matching 7 bases. V shed 6 bases and J 2 bases; nucleotides not matched to a gene: 6. The CDR3 length is 14 residues. Germline V gene lookup returns CDR1 ENHRY and CDR2 SYGVKD. CDR3 nucleotides: TGTGCCATCAGGGCACAGGGGAGTAACACTGAAGCTTTCTTT. Its protein is CAIRAQGSNTEAFF.

This clonotype was counted at least ten times. This chain links TRBV10-3 with TRBJ2-1; 11 nucleotides match TRBD2. V was pared by 3 bases and J by 4 bases, with 5 bases of the junction left unmatched. The CDR3 is 16 residues long. CDR1 and CDR2 (germline): ENHRY, SYGVKD. DNA for the CDR3: TGTGCCATCAGTGACGGGACTAGCGGTCCGTACAATGAGCAGTTCTTC. Translated: CAISDGTSGPYNEQFF.

This clonotype was picked up many times. The CDR3 here is CASSRLGQGNTEAFF. The CDR3 region has the DNA TGCGCCAGCAGCCGCCTTGGACAGGGAAACACTGAAGCTTTCTTT. This chain joins TRBV5-1 and TRBJ1-1, with 8 bases that match TRBD1. The CDR3 is 15 residues long. Germline V lookup: CDR1 SGHRS, CDR2 YFSETQ. V shed 4 bases, J shed 2 bases, and the junction held 7 bases outside the gene matches. Complete variable domain (other parts from reference TRBV5-1 and TRBJ1-1): KAGVTQTPRYLIKTRGQQVTLSCSPISGHRSVSWYQQTPGQGLQFLFEYFSETQRNKGNFPGRFSGRQFSNSRSEMNVSTLELGDSALYLCASSRLGQGNTEAFFGQGTRLTVV.

The DNA of the CDR3 is TGTGCCAGCAGTTTAGTTGGGGCGAGGGGCACTGAAGCTTTCTTT. It yields the protein CASSLVGARGTEAFF. The J gene is TRBJ1-1, the V gene TRBV12-3 or TRBV12-4, with a weak D call TRBD1 (5 bases). Trimming left V 1 base short and J 4 bases short, with 13 bases between. The CDR3 has 15 residues.

The sample holds many counts of this clonotype. The chain links TRBV21-1 to TRBJ1-1; no DNA check was done on the table's D call, TRBD1. TRBV21-1 is recorded as a pseudogene. This CDR3 contains 18 residues. The CDR3 nucleotides are TGTGCCAGCAGCAAAGCGCTAGAGGACAGGGGTATGAACACTGAAGCTTTCTTT. Protein product: CASSKALEDRGMNTEAFF.

Ten or more counts support this clonotype. The V gene is TRBV2, the J gene TRBJ2-5, with D hard to call. CDR1 is SNHLY and CDR2 is FYNNEI in the germline V gene. This CDR3 has 12 amino acids. V gave up 4 bases and J gave up 2 bases, with 5 bases separating them. The CDR3, as DNA: TGTGCCAGCAGTGCGATACAAGAGACCCAGTACTTC. This gives the protein CASSAIQETQYF. The full variable domain, completed using reference TRBV2 and TRBJ2-5, is EPEVTQTPSHQVTQMGQEVILRCVPISNHLYFYWYRQILGQKVEFLVSFYNNEISEKSEIFDDQFSVERPDGSNFTLKIRSTKLEDSAMYFCASSAIQETQYFGPGTRLLVL.

At least ten counts were recorded for this clonotype. This chain connects TRBV6-2 or TRBV6-3 to TRBJ1-1; perhaps TRBD1 as D (6 bases). Trimming shortened V by 5 bases and J by 6 bases, and 16 bases separated the two germline ends. There are 14 residues in the CDR3. Germline loops: CDR1 MNHEY, CDR2 SVGEGT. The CDR3 sequence is CASSRLGGAAEAFF. The CDR3 DNA is TGTGCCAGCAGTCGCCTGGGGGGGGCTGCTGAAGCTTTCTTT.

At least ten counts were recorded for this clonotype. For the CDR3, the DNA is TGCAGTGCTAGGCGTAGCGGGGTTCGGGAGACCCAGTACTTC. Amino acid sequence: CSARRSGVRETQYF. The rearrangement links TRBV20-1 to TRBJ2-5; 8 bases are a match to TRBD2. The V gene's germline CDR1 is DFQATT and CDR2 SNEGSKA (reference sequence). The trim removed 3 bases at V and 5 bases at J, leaving 8 bases unmatched. The CDR3 contains 14 residues.

This clonotype occurred many times. The rearrangement uses TRBV5-1 and TRBJ2-7, with D tentatively TRBD1 (6 bases). The CDR3 is 13 residues long. Trimming cost V 1 base and J 7 bases, with 12 bases left between them. Germline V lookup: CDR1 SGHRS, CDR2 YFSETQ. CDR3 in DNA: TGCGCCAGCAGCTTGAACCGGGACACTGAGCAGTACGTC. This codes for CASSLNRDTEQYV.

This clonotype has at least ten counts. The chain uses TRBV3-1 and TRBJ2-3, with 11 bases fitting TRBD2. Germline V gene sequence: CDR1 LGHDT, CDR2 YNNKEL (reference sequence). This CDR3 spans 17 amino acids. J lost 4 bases, V lost 3 bases, and 9 bases had no gene match. CDR3 sequence (DNA): TGTGCCAGCAGCCACACTAGCGGGGGAGGTGAGGCAGATACGCAGTATTTT. Protein: CASSHTSGGGEADTQYF.